The 22 T cell receptor beta chains reported below all come from one sample, sequenced in a study of control samples from healthy donors and cancer patients. Data came from immunoSEQ multiplex PCR; TCRdb stores just in-frame clones and leaves some out. Of some 130,000 clones listed, around 88% are singletons. The sample comprised blood. The receptors originated from a man between 40 and 49 years old in good health.

The chain links TRBV12-3 or TRBV12-4 to TRBJ1-5, with D hard to call. There are 12 residues in the CDR3. The ends were cut back, 1 base at V and 9 bases at J, with 7 bases in the middle. The DNA for the CDR3 is TGTGCCAGCAGTTTAGAATTCGGGCCCCAGCATTTT. It yields the protein CASSLEFGPQHF.

The chain joins TRBV5-4 to TRBJ2-7, with 8 bases identical to TRBD1. The germline CDR1 and CDR2 sequences are SGHNT and YYREEE (reference sequence). V was pared by 5 bases and J by 3 bases, with 4 bases of the junction left unmatched. The CDR3 is 13 residues long. The CDR3 protein is CASSPGQVYEQYF. DNA for the CDR3: TGTGCCAGCAGTCCGGGACAGGTCTACGAGCAGTACTTC.

This chain connects TRBV19 to TRBJ1-5, with 7 bases that match TRBD1. V lost 7 bases to trimming and J lost 7 bases; unmatched junction nucleotides: 19. Germline CDR1 is LNHDA and CDR2 is SQIVND (reference sequence). This CDR3 is built from 17 residues. The CDR3 DNA is TGTGCCAGTACACCCCCCTTTAAGGCAGGGGGAAACCAGCCCCAGCATTTT. Residues: CASTPPFKAGGNQPQHF.

The chain links TRBV25-1 to TRBJ1-1; the D is unclear. The CDR3 runs 15 residues. Germline assignment: CDR1 MGHDK and CDR2 SYGVNS. V lost 0 bases to trimming and J lost 0 bases, with 8 bases between them. DNA for the CDR3: TGTGCCAGCAGTGAATACCGGGAAATGAACACTGAAGCTTTCTTT. Translating it yields CASSEYREMNTEAFF.

V is TRBV30 and J is TRBJ1-5; D gene ambiguous. The CDR3 consists of 15 residues. Trimming left V 0 bases short and J 6 bases short, with 15 bases between. Germline CDR1 reads GTSNPN; CDR2 reads SVGIG (reference sequence). CDR3 sequence: CAWSVDGNWGQPQHF. The CDR3 DNA is TGTGCCTGGAGTGTAGATGGCAACTGGGGTCAGCCCCAGCATTTT.

The chain uses TRBV10-1 and TRBJ1-1; 7 positions agree with TRBD1. J gave up 0 bases and V 8 bases, and 3 bases lay outside the gene matches. The germline V gene encodes CDR1 WNHNN and CDR2 SYGVQD (reference sequence). The CDR3 contains 13 residues. DNA for the CDR3: TGCGCCAGCCGGACAGGCTTGAACACTGAAGCTTTCTTT. This codes for CASRTGLNTEAFF.

This clone has a single count. The rearrangement links TRBV18 to TRBJ1-2; tentatively, D is TRBD1 (5 bases). Deletions cut 3 bases from V and 1 base from J, with 21 bases between. The CDR3 has 18 amino acids. CDR1 is KGHSH, CDR2 LQKENI, per germline. Here the CDR3 reads CASSPGPTTGIGNYGYTF. The CDR3 region has the DNA TGTGCCAGCTCACCGGGGCCGACAACGGGGATTGGTAACTATGGCTACACCTTC.

V and J are TRBV6-4 and TRBJ1-1, with 9 bases fitting TRBD1. The V gene's germline CDR1 is MRHNA and CDR2 SNTAGT. This CDR3 contains 15 residues. V lost 2 bases and J lost 5; bases outside the gene matches: 6. The CDR3 region has the DNA TGTGCCAGCAGTGACACGGACAGGGGACGTACTGAAGCTTTCTTT. Protein: CASSDTDRGRTEAFF.

This chain connects TRBV3-1 (or the pseudogene TRBV3-2) to TRBJ1-6; possibly TRBD1 for D (6 bases). CDR1 and CDR2 (germline): LGHDT, YNNKEL (reference sequence). The V end lost 1 base, the J end lost 7 bases, and 11 bases lay between the germline ends. This CDR3 comprises 15 residues. CDR3 sequence reads: CASSQAQGRNSPLHF. The CDR3 region has the DNA TGTGCCAGCAGCCAAGCACAGGGCCGCAATTCACCCCTCCACTTT.

This chain joins TRBV2 and TRBJ1-4; D is undetermined. CDR1 SNHLY and CDR2 FYNNEI come from the germline V gene. The length of the CDR3 is 15 residues. V was cut by 1 base and J by 3 bases, with 9 bases left in between. The CDR3 DNA is TGTGCCAGCAGTGAAGGCACAATTTCTAATGAAAAACTGTTTTTT. This translates into CASSEGTISNEKLFF.

This chain joins TRBV29-1 and TRBJ1-2; D is unclear. Trimming stripped 4 bases from V and 9 bases from J, with 12 bases between. CDR3 size: 11 residues. Germline V gene sequence: CDR1 SQVTM, CDR2 ANQGSEA. CDR3 DNA sequence: TGCAGCGTTGGATTTGATTCGCGCTACACCTTC. It yields the protein CSVGFDSRYTF.

CDR3 nucleotides: TGCGCCAGCAGCCTGCATTTAAATAGCAATCAGCCCCAGCATTTT. Its protein is CASSLHLNSNQPQHF. The genes are TRBV4-3 and TRBJ1-5; D is uncertain. Trimming stripped 4 bases from V and 0 bases from J, with 10 bases between. Germline CDR1 is LGHNA and CDR2 is YSLEER. The CDR3 has 15 amino acids.

The count of this clone is one. V and J are TRBV2 and TRBJ1-4, with D unresolved. Trimming took 4 bases from V and 0 from J, leaving 9 bases between them. Germline V gives CDR1 SNHLY, CDR2 FYNNEI. This CDR3 has 15 residues. The chain's CDR3 is CASSARSSTNEKLFF. CDR3 sequence (DNA): TGTGCCAGCAGTGCGAGGAGCTCAACTAATGAAAAACTGTTTTTT. The entire variable domain, with the rest obtained from reference TRBV2 and TRBJ1-4, is as follows: EPEVTQTPSHQVTQMGQEVILRCVPISNHLYFYWYRQILGQKVEFLVSFYNNEISEKSEIFDDQFSVERPDGSNFTLKIRSTKLEDSAMYFCASSARSSTNEKLFFGSGTQLSVL.

The rearrangement uses TRBV5-6 and TRBJ2-1; D remains unclear. The CDR3 length is 12 residues. CDR1 is SGHDT, CDR2 YYEEEE, per germline. V dropped 3 bases and J dropped 7 bases, with 8 bases sitting between them. The CDR3 DNA is TGTGCCAGCAGCTGGACCCAGAATGAGCAGTTCTTC. This encodes CASSWTQNEQFF.

J is TRBJ2-1 and V is TRBV27; the D gene is possibly TRBD1 (6 bases). This CDR3 spans 14 amino acids. The V end lost 3 bases, the J end lost 6 bases, and 12 bases lay between the germline ends. Germline V gene data show CDR1 as MNHEY and CDR2 as SMNVEV (reference sequence). Here the CDR3 DNA reads TGTGCCAGCAGTTTCCGGGTAGGGGGCAATGAGCAGTTCTTC. It is translated as CASSFRVGGNEQFF.

The V and J genes are TRBV18 and TRBJ1-6; D remains unclear. The germline V and J ends were trimmed by 0 bases and 6 bases, with 12 bases remaining between them. This CDR3 is built from 16 residues. In germline, CDR1 is KGHSH, CDR2 LQKENI. The CDR3 is CASSPPNKPPNSPLHF. CDR3 bases: TGTGCCAGCTCACCACCTAACAAACCCCCTAATTCACCCCTCCACTTT.

The chain couples TRBV11-2 to TRBJ2-3, with no clear D. The CDR3 has 13 amino acids. CDR1 and CDR2 (germline): SGHAT, FQNNGV. V was pared by 2 bases and J by 3 bases, with 6 bases between. The CDR3 reads CASSLFSTDTQYF. The DNA for the CDR3 is TGTGCCAGCAGCTTATTTTCGACAGATACGCAGTATTTT. Looking up the rest from reference TRBV11-2 and TRBJ2-3 gives the full variable domain: EAGVAQSPRYKIIEKRQSVAFWCNPISGHATLYWYQQILGQGPKLLIQFQNNGVVDDSQLPKDRFSAERLKGVDSTLKIQPAKLEDSAVYLCASSLFSTDTQYFGPGTRLTVL.

V and J are TRBV20-1 and TRBJ1-1; D is unclear. V lost 3 bases and J lost 1, with 6 bases in between. The CDR3 is 12 residues long. Per germline, CDR1 DFQATT and CDR2 SNEGSKA (reference sequence). The CDR3 loop reads CSASDTNTEAFF. CDR3 DNA sequence: TGCAGTGCTAGTGACACGAACACTGAAGCTTTCTTT.

The chain couples TRBV6-5 to TRBJ2-1; the match to TRBD2 covers 9 bases. The CDR3 covers 15 residues. Germline V gives CDR1 MNHEY, CDR2 SVGAGI. J gave up 8 bases and V 6 bases, and 11 bases lay outside the gene matches. The CDR3 bases are TGTGCCAGCAGGGACCCCGGGACTAGCAAGGATGAGCAGTTCTTC. It encodes CASRDPGTSKDEQFF.

The chain joins TRBV7-6 to TRBJ2-1, with 12 bases fitting TRBD2. V lost 0 bases and J lost 3; bases outside the gene matches: 0. Germline CDR1 is SGHVS and CDR2 is FNYEAQ. The CDR3 extends over 16 amino acids. CDR3 bases: TGTGCCAGCAGCTTAGCGACTAGCGGGGGCTACAATGAGCAGTTCTTC. This encodes CASSLATSGGYNEQFF.

This chain links TRBV5-1 with TRBJ2-1, with 8 positions matching TRBD2. The CDR3 extends over 16 amino acids. Trimming at V came to 3 bases and at J to 5 bases, leaving 10 bases not matched to a gene. CDR1 is SGHRS, CDR2 YFSETQ, per germline. Here the CDR3 DNA reads TGCGCCAGCAGCTGGACCCCTCGCGGGGGGAACAATGAGCAGTTCTTC. Its protein product is CASSWTPRGGNNEQFF.

The V and J genes are TRBV7-9 and TRBJ2-3; 7 bases are a match to TRBD1. CDR1 is SEHNR, CDR2 FQNEAQ, per germline (reference sequence). With 3 bases clipped from V and 2 bases from J, the junction kept 8 bases outside the gene matches. This CDR3 is built from 16 residues. The CDR3: CASSLGTAPNTDTQYF. The CDR3 nucleotides read TGTGCCAGCAGCTTGGGGACAGCGCCTAACACAGATACGCAGTATTTT.